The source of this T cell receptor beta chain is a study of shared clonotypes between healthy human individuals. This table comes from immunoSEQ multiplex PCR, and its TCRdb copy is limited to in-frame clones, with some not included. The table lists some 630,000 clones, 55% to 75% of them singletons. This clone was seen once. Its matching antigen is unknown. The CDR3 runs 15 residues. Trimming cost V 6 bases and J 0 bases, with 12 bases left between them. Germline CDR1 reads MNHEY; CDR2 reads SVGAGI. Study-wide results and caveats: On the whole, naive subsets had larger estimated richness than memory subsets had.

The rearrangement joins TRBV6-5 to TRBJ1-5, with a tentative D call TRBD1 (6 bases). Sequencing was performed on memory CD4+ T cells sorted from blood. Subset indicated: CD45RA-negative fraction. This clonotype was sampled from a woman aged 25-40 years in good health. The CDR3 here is CASRGGPYSNQPQHF. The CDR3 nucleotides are TGTGCCAGCAGAGGGGGACCGTATAGCAATCAGCCCCAGCATTTT.